One sample yielded the 2 T cell receptor beta chains listed below, sequenced in a study of OX40 agonist ivuxolimab in advanced cancers. This table comes from immunoSEQ multiplex PCR, and its TCRdb copy is limited to in-frame clones, with some not included. This table has approximately 80,000 clones, approximately 90% appearing once. The sequencing used CD4+ or CD8+ T cells sorted from blood, collected in a trial of the OX40 agonist ivuxolimab. Receptors originate from an adult with an advanced solid tumor such as melanoma, head and neck, liver or kidney cancer.

This clone was seen a few times. The V gene is TRBV5-1, the J gene TRBJ2-2, with 10 bases that match TRBD2. The CDR3 runs 16 residues. Germline CDR1 and CDR2: SGHRS and YFSETQ. Trimming took 6 bases from V and 3 from J; bases not matched to a gene: 8. CDR3 sequence: CASTLAGGEDTGELFF. The CDR3 DNA follows: TGCGCCAGCACCTTAGCGGGGGGCGAGGACACCGGGGAGCTGTTTTTT.

V gene TRBV4-3 combines with J gene TRBJ2-1, with D hard to call. The germline CDR1 and CDR2 sequences are LGHNA and YSLEER. With 2 bases removed from V and 2 bases from J, the gap between germline ends came to 13 bases. CDR3 length: 16 amino acids. CDR3 amino acids: CASSQQVVSAYNEQFF. The CDR3 nucleotides are TGCGCCAGCAGCCAACAAGTGGTCTCGGCCTACAATGAGCAGTTCTTC.